The T cell receptor beta chain under discussion was sequenced for a study of blood T cells in healthy people across ages. Findings and limits, study-wide: CMV infection status of these donors was not known. Among T cells, TCR beta diversity per million cells dropped roughly linearly as age rose.

It was with a sample-barcoded 5' primer and a J-beta primer mix that a second PCR of about 6 to 12 cycles was run. Every cDNA molecule bore a tag from a template-switch adaptor containing 12 random nucleotides. One entry per CDR3 protein results from TCRdb running MiXCR on the 5' RACE reads. The table records 580,000 or so distinct CDR3 sequences, roughly 43% of them present only once. This clonotype was recorded a few times. The target antigen is unknown. The receptor comes from an elderly man in good health. Source material: blood.

The CDR3: CASSSTGYEGFF. Written as DNA, the CDR3 is TGTGCCAGCAGCTCCACAGGGTACGAGGGGTTCTTC. This chain uses TRBV7-9 with TRBJ2-1; weak D call: TRBD1 (6 bases). This CDR3 comprises 12 residues. Deletions cut 4 bases from V and 15 bases from J, with 16 bases between. Looked up from germline, CDR1 is SEHNR and CDR2 is FQNEAQ (reference sequence).